This is a list of T cell receptor beta chains from one sample in a study of T cell responses to AZD1222 COVID-19 vaccine. Method: immunoSEQ multiplex PCR; TCRdb's copy keeps in-frame clones and lacks some. The sample shows 140,000 or so clones, 90% to 95% of them seen only once. Here the sequenced sample was peripheral blood, taken after recovery from COVID-19. The receptors shown here come from an adult who had recovered from COVID-19. The CDR3 runs from the conserved cysteine through the conserved F or W. A D gene is named only where the DNA matches it firmly. Size is stated for part of the rows, as once, few or many counts, or as a class when the clone is expanded.

V gene	D gene	J gene	clone size	CDR3 DNA	CDR3 protein
TRBV5-1	TRBD2	TRBJ2-3	.	TGCGCCAGCACCGATAGCGGGTCTAGCACAGATACGCAGTATTTT	CASTDSGSSTDTQYF
TRBV27	TRBD2	TRBJ2-3	.	TGTGCCATTCGACTAGCGGGCACAGATACGCAGTATTTT	CAIRLAGTDTQYF
TRBV14	.	TRBJ2-1	.	TGTGCCAGCAGCCAGGTTCGGCCCAATGAGCAGTTCTTC	CASSQVRPNEQFF
TRBV11-2	.	TRBJ2-1	.	TGTGCCAGCAGCTTAGGAACTAGCTTGCTGCAGTTCTTC	CASSLGTSLLQFF
TRBV10-3	TRBD1	TRBJ1-4	.	TGTGCCATCAGACAGGGGGCTAATGAAAAACTGTTTTTT	CAIRQGANEKLFF
TRBV27	TRBD2	TRBJ2-3	once	TGTGCCAGCAGTTCCAAAAGACTAGCGGGAACCACAGATACGCAGTATTTT	CASSSKRLAGTTDTQYF
TRBV10-2	.	TRBJ1-2	.	TGCGCCAGCAGTGGTTTGAGGGCCAACTGGGGCTACACCTTC	CASSGLRANWGYTF
TRBV28	TRBD2	TRBJ2-7	.	TGTGCCAGCAGTCGGGACTACCCTTACGAGCAGTACTTC	CASSRDYPYEQYF
TRBV5-1	.	TRBJ2-3	.	TGCGCCAGCAGCACCGACAGGCCTAGCACAGATACGCAGTATTTT	CASSTDRPSTDTQYF
TRBV10-1	TRBD1	TRBJ1-4	once	TGCGCCAGCAGTCCGGACAGGGGGGGATTTGAAAAACTGTTTTTT	CASSPDRGGFEKLFF
TRBV18	TRBD1	TRBJ2-5	.	TGTGCCAGCTCACCCACCCGACAGGGGAGGGAGACCCAGTACTTC	CASSPTRQGRETQYF
TRBV5-1	.	TRBJ1-1	once	TGCGCCAGCAGCTTGTCGGCCGATAACACTGAAGCTTTCTTT	CASSLSADNTEAFF
TRBV5-4	TRBD1	TRBJ1-2	.	TGTGCCAGCAGCGGCCCCGCAACAGGGGGCGATGGCTACACCTTC	CASSGPATGGDGYTF
TRBV15	.	TRBJ1-2	.	TGTGCCACCAGGGATGACGGCTATGGCTACACCTTC	CATRDDGYGYTF
TRBV7-6	.	TRBJ2-1	.	TGTGCCAGCACCCCGGGCAGGGGGGTTGTCAATGAGCAGTTCTTC	CASTPGRGVVNEQFF